One sample yielded the 31 T cell receptor beta chains listed below, sequenced in a study of blood T cells in healthy people across ages. Next came a second PCR, run for about 6 to 12 cycles, which used a sample-barcoded 5' primer along with a J-beta primer mix. TCRdb analysed the 5' RACE reads with MiXCR anew, one entry per CDR3 protein. The data contain hundreds of thousands of distinct CDR3 sequences, roughly 50% of them singletons. The sequenced sample consisted of blood. The receptors stem from a man aged 35 to 55 in good health.

There are a few counts of this clonotype. This chain uses TRBV28 with TRBJ2-1, with 10 bases fitting TRBD2. This CDR3 spans 16 amino acids. Germline V gene data show CDR1 as MDHEN and CDR2 as SYDVKM. V lost 2 bases, J lost 7 bases, and 8 bases stayed unmatched. The CDR3 here is CASSLLSGGALNEQFF. For the CDR3, the DNA is TGTGCCAGCAGTTTACTAAGCGGGGGGGCCTTAAATGAGCAGTTCTTC.

The rearrangement joins TRBV20-1 to TRBJ1-5; D not certain. CDR1 and CDR2 (germline): DFQATT, SNEGSKA (reference sequence). The CDR3 extends over 15 amino acids. Trimming removed 1 base from V and 0 bases from J, with 10 bases in between. The CDR3 region is CSARVAAYSNQPQHF. CDR3 in DNA: TGCAGTGCTAGAGTGGCAGCGTATAGCAATCAGCCCCAGCATTTT.

Points on this clonotype: A read error may be the cause here, since a much bigger clone is one base away. The genes are TRBV4-2 and TRBJ2-5; D gene uncertain. The germline V gene has CDR1 LGHNA and CDR2 YNFKEQ. The V end was cut by 0 bases, the J end by 2 bases, with 7 bases between. The CDR3 is made up of 14 amino acids. CDR3 protein: CASSQELRQETQYF. The CDR3, as DNA: TGTGCCAGCAGCCAAGAGCTTAGGCAAGAGACCCAGTACTTC.

There are a few counts of this clonotype. The CDR3 DNA follows: TGTGCCACCAGCAAAACCGGGACAGAATCCTACGAGCAGTACTTC. The encoded protein is CATSKTGTESYEQYF. The chain uses TRBV15 and TRBJ2-7; TRBD1 matches 7 bases. V lost 4 bases to trimming and J lost 1 base; unmatched junction nucleotides: 7. The CDR3 consists of 15 residues. Germline CDR1 LNHNV, CDR2 YYDKDF (reference sequence).

A single count supports this clonotype. The chain employs TRBV12-3 or TRBV12-4 and TRBJ2-1; perhaps TRBD2 as D (5 bases). This CDR3 contains 17 residues. The V and J ends lost 3 bases and 0 bases respectively, with 15 bases between them. CDR3 DNA: TGTGCCAGCAGTTTTCCGCGGCGGGCAACCTCCTACAATGAGCAGTTCTTC. It is translated as CASSFPRRATSYNEQFF.

About this clonotype: Possible read error: a much larger clone is one base away. This chain connects TRBV10-3 to TRBJ2-6; D may match TRBD1 or TRBD2 (5 bases each). Germline V gene sequence: CDR1 ENHRY, CDR2 SYGVKD. The length of the CDR3 is 13 residues. CDR3 protein: CAITDSGANILTF. CDR3 DNA sequence: TGTGCCATTACGGACTCTGGGGCCAACATCCTGACTTTC.

The rearrangement uses TRBV7-2 and TRBJ2-6; TRBD1 might be the D (5 bases). The V gene's germline CDR1 is SGHTA and CDR2 FQGNSA. V lost 10 bases and J lost 0, with 25 bases in between. The CDR3 has 19 residues. CDR3 sequence: CANRLFGRVPTSGANVLTF. Written as DNA, the CDR3 is TGTGCCAACAGGCTCTTTGGACGGGTCCCCACCTCTGGGGCCAACGTCCTGACTTTC. The variable domain in full, completed from reference TRBV7-2 and TRBJ2-6, reads GAGVSQSPSNKVTEKGKDVELRCDPISGHTALYWYRQSLGQGLEFLIYFQGNSAPDKSGLPSDRFSAERTGGSVSTLTIQRTQQEDSAVYLCANRLFGRVPTSGANVLTFGAGSRLTVL.

This clonotype occurred a few times. DNA for the CDR3: TGTGCCAGCAGTTGGGACAGGGCATTTTACGAGCAGTACTTC. Residues: CASSWDRAFYEQYF. The chain recombines TRBV6-5 with TRBJ2-4, with TRBD1 matching over 9 bases. The end of the DNA is better explained by TRBJ2-7, so the J call may be wrong. The germline V gene has CDR1 MNHEY and CDR2 SVGAGI. CDR3 size: 14 residues.

This clonotype was found once. This rearrangement joins TRBV6-1 to TRBJ1-2; D gene uncertain. The CDR3 has 14 residues. V dropped 4 bases and J dropped 2 bases, with 11 bases sitting between them. Germline CDR1 MNHNS, CDR2 SASEGT. CDR3 nucleotides: TGTGCCAGCAGTGGACGGACGGAGAACTATGGCTACACCTTC. Translated: CASSGRTENYGYTF.

The gene calls are TRBV7-7 and TRBJ2-2; D is unresolved. The CDR3 is made up of 14 amino acids. The V end lost 5 bases, the J end lost 3 bases, and 10 bases lay between the germline ends. From germline, CDR1 is SSHAT and CDR2 FNYEAQ (reference sequence). Here the CDR3 DNA reads TGTGCCAGCAGCCTTTTACGCGACACCGGGGAGCTGTTTTTT. Amino acid sequence: CASSLLRDTGELFF. Filled out from reference TRBV7-7 and TRBJ2-2, the complete variable domain reads GAGVSQSPRYKVTKRGQDVTLRCDPISSHATLYWYQQALGQGPEFLTYFNYEAQPDKSGLPSDRFSAERPEGSISTLTIQRTEQRDSAMYRCASSLLRDTGELFFGEGSRLTVL.

The chain combines TRBV29-1 with TRBJ1-5, with TRBD1 identical over 9 bases. The germline gives CDR1 SQVTM, CDR2 ANQGSEA. V shed 6 bases, J shed 9 bases, and the junction held 6 bases outside the gene matches. There are 12 residues in the CDR3. The CDR3 sequence is CSVGDREWPQHF. Written as DNA, the CDR3 is TGCAGCGTAGGGGACAGGGAATGGCCCCAGCATTTT.

This clonotype showed up just a few times. The chain uses TRBV12-3 or TRBV12-4 and TRBJ1-1, with a weak D call TRBD1 (5 bases). The CDR3 covers 14 residues. The ends were cut back, 6 bases at V and 3 bases at J, with 14 bases in the middle. CDR3 residues: CASSPTGADTEAFF. The CDR3 nucleotides are TGTGCCAGCAGCCCTACCGGGGCCGACACTGAAGCTTTCTTT.

This clonotype was picked up one time. This chain uses TRBV28 with TRBJ2-7, with D tentatively TRBD1 (6 bases). The V gene's germline CDR1 is MDHEN and CDR2 SYDVKM. This CDR3 contains 14 residues. V lost 6 bases, J lost 3 bases, and 15 bases lay in between. In nucleotides, the CDR3 is TGTGCCAGCAGCCCCCCGGGGACACACTACGAGCAGTACTTC. Protein: CASSPPGTHYEQYF.

This clonotype has at least ten counts. The gene calls are TRBV27 and TRBJ2-7; the D gene could be TRBD1 or TRBD2 (6 bases each). Germline values: CDR1 MNHEY, CDR2 SMNVEV (reference sequence). Trimming removed 5 bases at V and 5 bases at J, with 25 bases between. This CDR3 region has 17 residues. CDR3 sequence reads: CASSPPRAGQYFHEQYF. DNA for the CDR3: TGTGCCAGCAGTCCACCACGGGCGGGACAATATTTCCACGAGCAGTACTTC.

This chain connects TRBV28 to TRBJ2-1; no reliable D call. The germline V and J ends were trimmed by 3 bases and 5 bases, with 8 bases remaining between them. CDR1 is MDHEN and CDR2 is SYDVKM in the germline V gene. The CDR3 spans 13 residues. This CDR3 reads CASSFERNNEQFF. CDR3 DNA sequence: TGTGCCAGCAGTTTCGAGCGAAACAATGAGCAGTTCTTC. Full variable domain (rest looked up from reference TRBV28 and TRBJ2-1): DVKVTQSSRYLVKRTGEKVFLECVQDMDHENMFWYRQDPGLGLRLIYFSYDVKMKEKGDIPEGYSVSREKKERFSLILESASTNQTSMYLCASSFERNNEQFFGPGTRLTVL.

The chain carries TRBV29-1 and TRBJ1-2, with D possibly being TRBD1 (6 bases). This CDR3 spans 15 amino acids. Trimming removed 3 bases from V and 7 bases from J, with 21 bases in between. Germline CDR1 reads SQVTM; CDR2 reads ANQGSEA. The CDR3 DNA follows: TGCAGCGTTGAGTATTGGGACATAGCAGGGTCTGGCTACACCTTC. Its translation: CSVEYWDIAGSGYTF.

The J gene is TRBJ2-3, the V gene TRBV7-2, with no clear D. The germline V gene has CDR1 SGHTA and CDR2 FQGNSA. The length of the CDR3 is 14 residues. Trimming stripped 5 bases from V and 2 bases from J, with 11 bases between. This chain's CDR3 is CASSPDWATDTQYF. DNA for the CDR3: TGTGCCAGCAGCCCGGATTGGGCCACAGATACGCAGTATTTT.

This clonotype appeared a few times. The V gene is TRBV2, the J gene TRBJ2-7; D is unclear. CDR3 length: 13 residues. Germline CDR1 is SNHLY and CDR2 is FYNNEI. Trimming removed 6 bases from V and 0 bases from J, with 9 bases in between. The CDR3 region is CASRDANSYEQYF. As DNA, the CDR3 is TGTGCCAGCAGGGACGCTAACTCCTACGAGCAGTACTTC.

The V and J genes are TRBV2 and TRBJ1-2; D is ambiguous. This CDR3 region has 14 residues. Looked up from germline, CDR1 is SNHLY and CDR2 is FYNNEI. V was pared by 0 bases and J by 8 bases, with 13 bases between. CDR3: CASSEAVLPSGYTF. CDR3 coding DNA: TGTGCCAGCAGTGAAGCTGTCCTCCCTTCCGGCTACACCTTC.

This chain joins TRBV20-1 and TRBJ2-7; 9 bases agree with TRBD2. J lost 1 base, V lost 0 bases, and 4 bases had no gene match. The CDR3 is made up of 15 amino acids. CDR1 and CDR2 (germline): DFQATT, SNEGSKA (reference sequence). Here the CDR3 DNA reads TGCAGTGCTAGAGATTACCTAGCGGGGTCCTACGAGCAGTACTTC. Its translation: CSARDYLAGSYEQYF.

This clonotype was seen more than once but under ten times. The V and J genes are TRBV29-1 and TRBJ2-7; D may be TRBD1 (7 bases). The length of the CDR3 is 16 residues. The germline V gene encodes CDR1 SQVTM and CDR2 ANQGSEA. V was clipped by 8 bases and J by 1 base, with 24 bases between them. CDR3 in amino acids: CSTGSAEQGGSYEQYF. The CDR3 DNA reads as TGCAGCACCGGTTCCGCCGAGCAGGGGGGATCCTACGAGCAGTACTTC.

The J gene is TRBJ2-5, the V gene TRBV9, with 8 bases identical to TRBD2. V shed 0 bases, J shed 1 base, and the junction held 8 bases outside the gene matches. This CDR3 contains 17 residues. Germline CDR1 reads SGDLS; CDR2 reads YYNGEE. The CDR3 loop reads CASSVAPAGTSQETQYF. CDR3 DNA sequence: TGTGCCAGCAGCGTAGCCCCCGCGGGGACTAGCCAAGAGACCCAGTACTTC.

The genes are TRBV5-5 and TRBJ1-1; D is ambiguous. The V gene lost 4 bases and the J gene lost 5 bases, with 12 bases spanning the gap. Germline V gene data show CDR1 as SGHKS and CDR2 as YYEKEE (reference sequence). The CDR3 is 13 amino acids. CDR3 bases: TGTGCCAGCAGCCCCCGTTGGCAGACTGAAGCTTTCTTT. Protein: CASSPRWQTEAFF.

This clonotype has a handful of counts. The chain has TRBV20-1 and TRBJ2-7, with TRBD1 identical over 7 bases. Germline V gene data show CDR1 as DFQATT and CDR2 as SNEGSKA (reference sequence). V lost 1 base to trimming and J lost 3 bases; unmatched junction nucleotides: 12. The CDR3 sequence is 16 residues long. The CDR3 is CSARGGNRDSYYEQYF. CDR3 bases: TGCAGTGCTAGAGGAGGGAACCGGGACAGTTACTACGAGCAGTACTTC.

Concerning this clonotype itself: The junction departs from germline at one end; a sequencing error may be responsible. The CDR3 DNA is TGCGCCAGCAGCTTGGAAAGAATCTCCTGCAATGAGCAGTTCTTC. As protein: CASSLERISCNEQFF. The chain has TRBV5-1 and TRBJ2-1; D gene uncertain. Germline lookup yields CDR1 SGHRS and CDR2 YFSETQ. The CDR3 has 15 residues.

This clonotype has only a few counts. The rearrangement uses TRBV18 and TRBJ1-2, with no clear D. V lost 3 bases and J 8 bases, leaving 13 bases between the germline ends. Germline assignment: CDR1 KGHSH and CDR2 LQKENI. The CDR3 spans 13 residues. CDR3 DNA: TGTGCCAGCTCACCGGTTCCGAAAGAGGGCTACACCTTC. Translation: CASSPVPKEGYTF.

This clonotype was counted between two and nine times. This chain connects TRBV24-1 to TRBJ2-1; possibly TRBD1 for D (6 bases). CDR3 size: 15 residues. Trimming removed 10 bases from V and 2 bases from J, with 17 bases in between. CDR1 is KGHDR, CDR2 SFDVKD, per germline. The CDR3 is CATSGTPSTYNEQFF. The CDR3 region has the DNA TGTGCCACTTCTGGGACACCTAGCACCTACAATGAGCAGTTCTTC.

The J gene is TRBJ2-5, the V gene TRBV15; perhaps TRBD1 as D (6 bases). V lost 2 bases, J lost 0 bases, and 13 bases lay in between. The CDR3 has 16 residues. Germline assignment: CDR1 LNHNV and CDR2 YYDKDF (reference sequence). The CDR3: CATSRQGLGYQETQYF. The CDR3 nucleotides read TGTGCCACCAGCAGACAGGGGTTAGGGTACCAAGAGACCCAGTACTTC.

The chain joins TRBV6-4 to TRBJ2-7, with unresolved D. Per the germline V gene, CDR1 is MRHNA and CDR2 is SNTAGT. The CDR3 runs to 9 residues. Trimming took 10 bases from V and 3 from J, leaving 4 bases between them. CDR3 DNA sequence: TGTGCCACGGTCTACGAGCAGTACTTC. Its translation is CATVYEQYF.

This clonotype was seen more than once but under ten times. The chain has TRBV20-1 and TRBJ2-1; D remains unclear. The V gene lost 5 bases and the J gene lost 4 bases, with 9 bases spanning the gap. The CDR3 covers 12 residues. CDR1 is DFQATT, CDR2 SNEGSKA, per germline (reference sequence). The CDR3 sequence: CSAPARYNEQFF. DNA of the CDR3: TGCAGTGCTCCTGCCAGATACAATGAGCAGTTCTTC.

On this clonotype: A read error may account for a junction end that differs from germline. The V and J genes are TRBV5-1 and TRBJ1-4; D possibly corresponds to TRBD1 (6 bases). The germline gives CDR1 SGHRS, CDR2 YFSETQ. The CDR3 runs to 16 residues. CDR3 bases: TGCGCCGGCAGCTTGGCCGGGGACACCACTAATGAAAAACTGTTTTTT. Translation gives CAGSLAGDTTNEKLFF.